Shown below are 21 T cell receptor beta chains from a single sample sequenced in a study of cytomegalovirus exposure and HLA in healthy donors. The PCR had 60 Vbeta and 13 Jbeta primers. Sequencing used immunoSEQ multiplex PCR; TCRdb keeps in-frame clones, though not all of them. The sample lists roughly 88,000 clones, about 80% occurring once. The material sequenced was PBMCs. Source of these receptors: a man in his thirties or forties in good health and CMV-seropositive.

The chain couples TRBV6-1 to TRBJ2-1, with D maybe TRBD1 (6 bases). The length of the CDR3 is 17 residues. V lost 4 bases, J lost 4 bases, and 20 bases lay in between. In germline, CDR1 is MNHNS, CDR2 SASEGT. CDR3 sequence: CASSGGGYGTAYNEQFF. For the CDR3, the DNA is TGTGCCAGCAGTGGAGGGGGTTACGGGACGGCTTACAATGAGCAGTTCTTC.

This clone occurred a few times. V gene TRBV11-3 combines with J gene TRBJ1-1; no reliable D call. CDR3 size: 13 residues. V was pared by 2 bases and J by 1 base, with 5 bases between. Germline CDR1 and CDR2: SGHNT and YENEEA. The CDR3 DNA reads as TGTGCCAGCAGCTTAACGGGGAACACTGAAGCTTTCTTT. Its translation: CASSLTGNTEAFF.

This rearrangement joins TRBV16 to TRBJ1-1; D unclear. The CDR3 is 15 residues long. Deletions cut 3 bases from V and 4 bases from J, with 15 bases between. From germline, CDR1 is KGHSY and CDR2 FQNENV. CDR3 in amino acids: CASSQSAGIGTEAFF. The CDR3 DNA follows: TGTGCCAGCAGCCAGTCCGCGGGGATTGGCACTGAAGCTTTCTTT.

CDR3 protein: CASSLAEDTEAFF. The CDR3 nucleotides read TGTGCCAGCAGCTTAGCGGAGGACACTGAAGCTTTCTTT. The chain has TRBV7-6 and TRBJ1-1; D remains ambiguous. Trimming took off 0 bases at V and 3 bases at J, with 5 bases between the two ends. The CDR3 sequence is 13 residues long. Germline-derived CDR1 and CDR2 are SGHVS and FNYEAQ.

The DNA for the CDR3 is TGTGCCAGCAGGGGCAGACAGGTGGTGACTGGAAACACCATATATTTT. Amino acid sequence: CASRGRQVVTGNTIYF. This chain uses TRBV6-6 with TRBJ1-3, with a possible D match to TRBD1 (6 bases). The CDR3 spans 16 residues. Per germline, CDR1 MNHNY and CDR2 SVGAGI (reference sequence). Trimming stripped 6 bases from V and 2 bases from J, with 17 bases between.

This chain uses TRBV9 with TRBJ2-3; D perhaps matches TRBD1 (5 bases). V was shortened by 0 bases and J by 0 bases, with 11 bases between the two germline ends. CDR1 SGDLS and CDR2 YYNGEE come from the germline V gene. The CDR3 length is 16 residues. This chain's CDR3 is CASSVGLTASTDTQYF. The CDR3 DNA follows: TGTGCCAGCAGCGTAGGCCTGACAGCTAGCACAGATACGCAGTATTTT.

In this sample, this clone turned up a few times. The chain carries TRBV19 and TRBJ1-5; 9 nucleotides match TRBD1. CDR1 and CDR2 (germline): LNHDA, SQIVND (reference sequence). The V segment lost 5 bases and the J segment 1 base; nucleotides outside the gene matches: 9. There are 17 residues in the CDR3. This CDR3 reads CASSRTGGAGSNQPQHF. The CDR3 DNA sequence: TGTGCCAGTAGTCGAACAGGGGGCGCAGGGAGCAATCAGCCCCAGCATTTT.

The V gene is TRBV2, the J gene TRBJ1-4, with D perhaps TRBD1 (5 bases). Per germline, CDR1 SNHLY and CDR2 FYNNEI. The CDR3 sequence is 15 residues long. V gave up 2 bases and J gave up 8 bases, with 15 bases separating them. The CDR3 DNA reads as TGTGCCAGCAGTGAACTAGGGGCCAAGGGGGAAAAACTGTTTTTT. It encodes CASSELGAKGEKLFF. The whole variable domain, filled in from reference TRBV2 and TRBJ1-4, reads EPEVTQTPSHQVTQMGQEVILRCVPISNHLYFYWYRQILGQKVEFLVSFYNNEISEKSEIFDDQFSVERPDGSNFTLKIRSTKLEDSAMYFCASSELGAKGEKLFFGSGTQLSVL.

This clone occurred a few times. This chain joins TRBV15 and TRBJ1-2; D perhaps matches TRBD1 (5 bases). Trimming removed 5 bases from V and 7 bases from J, with 11 bases in between. The CDR3 totals 12 residues. Germline V gene data show CDR1 as LNHNV and CDR2 as YYDKDF (reference sequence). The CDR3 protein is CATSSGGVGYTF. In nucleotides, the CDR3 is TGTGCCACCAGCTCGGGGGGGGTTGGCTACACCTTC.

This clone showed up just a few times. The genes are TRBV7-9 and TRBJ2-7; TRBD1 matches 12 bases. The CDR3 has 17 residues. Germline V lookup: CDR1 SEHNR, CDR2 FQNEAQ (reference sequence). Trimming removed 6 bases from V and 6 bases from J; junction bases left unmatched: 15. The CDR3, as DNA: TGTGCCAGCAGTTTGCTGCCGGGACAGGGGGCGAGAGGCGAGCAGTACGTC. Translating it yields CASSLLPGQGARGEQYV.

V and J are TRBV6-1 and TRBJ1-4; the match to TRBD1 covers 10 bases. V was pared by 4 bases and J by 11 bases, with 16 bases of the junction left unmatched. Germline lookup yields CDR1 MNHNS and CDR2 SASEGT. CDR3 length equals 17 residues. CDR3 sequence: CASSGQIPGQGFGKLFF. The CDR3 bases are TGTGCCAGCAGTGGACAGATCCCGGGACAGGGGTTTGGGAAACTGTTTTTT.

This clone appeared a few times. This rearrangement joins TRBV25-1 to TRBJ2-4, with D maybe TRBD2 (7 bases). The ends were cut back, 2 bases at V and 2 bases at J, with 13 bases in the middle. The CDR3 spans 16 residues. CDR1 is MGHDK and CDR2 is SYGVNS in the germline V gene. The chain's CDR3 is CASSEMGGPTKNIQYF. As DNA, the CDR3 is TGTGCCAGCAGTGAAATGGGGGGGCCGACCAAAAACATTCAGTACTTC.

The chain recombines TRBV6-5 with TRBJ2-2; 10 bases match TRBD1. CDR1 and CDR2 (germline): MNHEY, SVGAGI. The CDR3 covers 15 residues. The ends lost 6 bases at V and 5 bases at J; junction bases unmatched: 6. CDR3 nucleotide sequence: TGTGCCAGCAGCTGGGACAGGGGTCCGACCGGGGAGCTGTTTTTT. Its protein is CASSWDRGPTGELFF.

The V call is TRBV7-3, the J call TRBJ2-2; the match to TRBD1 covers 8 bases. Germline-derived CDR1 and CDR2 are SGHTA and FQGTGA. V dropped 4 bases and J dropped 4; count of bases not matched to a gene: 5. The CDR3 consists of 15 residues. CDR3 protein: CASSSQGAVTGELFF. For the CDR3, the DNA is TGTGCCAGCAGCTCCCAGGGGGCAGTCACCGGGGAGCTGTTTTTT.

The chain employs TRBV5-6 and TRBJ1-4; 8 bases agree with TRBD1. This CDR3 contains 14 residues. The germline gives CDR1 SGHDT, CDR2 YYEEEE. Trimming took 0 bases from V and 10 from J; bases not matched to a gene: 5. CDR3 sequence (DNA): TGTGCCAGCAGCTTGGATCAGGGGGCGCGAAAACTGTTTTTT. Translating it yields CASSLDQGARKLFF.

The chain couples TRBV7-2 to TRBJ1-1; 9 nucleotides match TRBD1. V lost 4 bases, J lost 0 bases, and 6 bases stayed unmatched. Germline values: CDR1 SGHTA, CDR2 FQGNSA. This CDR3 contains 16 residues. For the CDR3, the DNA is TGTGCCAGCAGCTGGGACAGGGATAACATGAACACTGAAGCTTTCTTT. It translates to CASSWDRDNMNTEAFF.

The chain joins TRBV5-6 to TRBJ1-6; TRBD1 is a possible D gene (5 bases). V dropped 2 bases and J dropped 5 bases, with 8 bases sitting between them. This CDR3 comprises 14 residues. The germline CDR1 and CDR2 sequences are SGHDT and YYEEEE. The CDR3 sequence: CASSFDRDNSPLHF. The CDR3 nucleotides are TGTGCCAGCAGCTTCGACAGAGATAATTCACCCCTCCACTTT.

The chain couples TRBV18 to TRBJ2-7, with TRBD1 matching over 9 bases. The CDR3 length is 15 residues. V gave up 2 bases and J gave up 2 bases; unmatched junction bases: 4. The germline V gene encodes CDR1 KGHSH and CDR2 LQKENI. CDR3 sequence: CASSPGTGRTYEQYV. The CDR3, as DNA: TGTGCCAGCTCACCAGGGACAGGGAGAACCTACGAGCAGTACGTC.

The chain recombines TRBV6-4 with TRBJ2-1; no reliable D call. This CDR3 spans 14 amino acids. Germline-derived CDR1 and CDR2 are MRHNA and SNTAGT. The ends were cut back, 5 bases at V and 3 bases at J, with 11 bases in the middle. The CDR3 DNA is TGTGCCAGCAGTCCTGAACACCTCTACAATGAGCAGTTCTTC. Protein sequence: CASSPEHLYNEQFF.

The chain combines TRBV5-1 with TRBJ2-5; possible D gene TRBD1, 7 bases. V lost 6 bases to trimming and J lost 2 bases, with 17 bases between them. Germline-derived CDR1 and CDR2 are SGHRS and YFSETQ. The CDR3 covers 15 residues. The CDR3 bases are TGCGCCAGCACCTCATTCAGGGGGACTCAAGAGACCCAGTACTTC. Amino acids: CASTSFRGTQETQYF.

This chain joins TRBV4-3 and TRBJ1-5; tentative D call: TRBD1 (5 bases). The V and J ends lost 0 bases and 6 bases respectively, with 12 bases between them. Germline lookup yields CDR1 LGHNA and CDR2 YSLEER. CDR3 length: 15 residues. The CDR3 region has the DNA TGCGCCAGCAGCCAAGATTGGAGGGGAGGTCAGCCCCAGCATTTT. Translated, it gives CASSQDWRGGQPQHF.